Listed below are T cell receptor beta chains from one sample, sequenced in a study of vaccination and CD4 T cells after COVID-19. These receptors lack a known antigen. TCRdb passed the PCR reads through MiXCR, listing each CDR3 protein once. The data show approximately 15,000 distinct CDR3 sequences, 35% to 45% seen once. The input for sequencing was CD4+ T cells from blood, cultured in vitro, taken before SARS-CoV-2 vaccination. These TCRs come from a human donor who received a COVID-19 vaccine. CDR3s include the opening cysteine and the closing phenylalanine or tryptophan. Clone size is shown for a subset of rows, as once, few, many or a class of expanded clone.

v_call	clone_size	j_call	cdr3_aa
TRBV21-1	once	TRBJ1-4	CASLTMEGAICEKLFF
TRBV5-4	NA	TRBJ2-3	CASSFRDRGRGTGTQYF
TRBV7-9	NA	TRBJ1-4	CASSLATGTNEKLFF
TRBV5-8	once	TRBJ1-2	CASSLAVSGGYTF
TRBV5-3	NA	TRBJ1-1	CARRTAEAFF
TRBV25-1	medium-sized	TRBJ1-1	CASVEGVSEAFF
TRBV29-1	NA	TRBJ2-7	CSVEDTKGGQGPNYEQYF
TRBV18	NA	TRBJ1-5	CASSPTVGSNQPQHF
TRBV2	NA	TRBJ2-5	CASRRFYAGGQETQYF
TRBV5-1	NA	TRBJ2-3	CASSLPPLGTDTQYF
TRBV27	NA	TRBJ2-1	CAIHGGGEQFF
TRBV29-1	once	TRBJ2-7	CSVGGAGSSYEQYF
TRBV29-1	NA	TRBJ1-1	CSVLKGWNTEAFF
TRBV21-1	NA	TRBJ1-1	CASSAPAGENTEAFF
TRBV29-1	few	TRBJ1-2	CSVEGTPQSNYGYTF
TRBV10-3	few	TRBJ1-2	CAISKGTRETYGYTF